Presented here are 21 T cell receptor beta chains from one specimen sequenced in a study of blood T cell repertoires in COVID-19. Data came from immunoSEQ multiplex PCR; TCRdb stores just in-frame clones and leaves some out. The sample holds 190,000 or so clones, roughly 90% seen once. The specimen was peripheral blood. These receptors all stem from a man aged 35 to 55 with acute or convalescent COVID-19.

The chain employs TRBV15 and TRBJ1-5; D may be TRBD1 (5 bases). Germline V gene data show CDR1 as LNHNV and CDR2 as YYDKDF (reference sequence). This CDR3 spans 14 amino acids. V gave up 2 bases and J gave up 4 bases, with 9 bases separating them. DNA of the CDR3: TGTGCCACCAGCAGAAGACAGACAAATCAGCCCCAGCATTTT. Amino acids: CATSRRQTNQPQHF.

The CDR3, as DNA: TGTGCCAGCTCACCGAGGGACAGCAAAAACATTCAGTACTTC. Residues: CASSPRDSKNIQYF. This chain joins TRBV18 and TRBJ2-4; 7 positions match TRBD1. CDR1 is KGHSH, CDR2 LQKENI, per germline. The trim removed 3 bases at V and 3 bases at J, leaving 2 bases unmatched. This CDR3 has 14 amino acids.

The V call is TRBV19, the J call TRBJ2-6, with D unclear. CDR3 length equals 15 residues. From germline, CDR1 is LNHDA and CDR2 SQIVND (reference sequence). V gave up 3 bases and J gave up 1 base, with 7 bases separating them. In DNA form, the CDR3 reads TGTGCCAGTAGTATCTACTCATCTGGGGCCAACGTCCTGACTTTC. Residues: CASSIYSSGANVLTF.

CDR3 nucleotides: TGCGCCAGCAGCCACGGGACAGGGATAAACTATGGCTACACCTTC. Protein sequence: CASSHGTGINYGYTF. The rearrangement uses TRBV4-3 and TRBJ1-2; 9 positions match TRBD1. Unmatched junction bases numbered 4, after V lost 3 bases and J lost 2 bases. The germline V gene encodes CDR1 LGHNA and CDR2 YSLEER. This CDR3 region has 15 residues.

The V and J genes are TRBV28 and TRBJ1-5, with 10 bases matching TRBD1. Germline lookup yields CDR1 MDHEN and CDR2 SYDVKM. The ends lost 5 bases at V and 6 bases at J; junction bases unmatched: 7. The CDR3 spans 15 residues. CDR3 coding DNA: TGTGCCAGCAGTACCCGACAGGGGGCTAGTCAGCCCCAGCATTTT. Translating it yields CASSTRQGASQPQHF.

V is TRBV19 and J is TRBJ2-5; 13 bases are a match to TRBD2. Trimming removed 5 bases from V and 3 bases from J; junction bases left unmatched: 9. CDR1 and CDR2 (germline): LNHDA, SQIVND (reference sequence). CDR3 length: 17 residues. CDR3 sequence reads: CASSLGLAGFGKETQYF. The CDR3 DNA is TGTGCCAGTAGTCTGGGACTAGCGGGGTTCGGGAAAGAGACCCAGTACTTC.

Here the CDR3 reads CASSLEGGQSNQPQHF. The CDR3 coding sequence is TGTGCCAGCAGCTTAGAGGGGGGACAGAGCAATCAGCCCCAGCATTTT. The V and J genes are TRBV7-9 and TRBJ1-5, with 7 bases aligning to TRBD1. CDR1 and CDR2 from the germline V gene are SEHNR and FQNEAQ (reference sequence). CDR3 size: 16 residues. Germline trimming cut 1 base from V and 1 base from J; bases unmatched to any gene: 4.

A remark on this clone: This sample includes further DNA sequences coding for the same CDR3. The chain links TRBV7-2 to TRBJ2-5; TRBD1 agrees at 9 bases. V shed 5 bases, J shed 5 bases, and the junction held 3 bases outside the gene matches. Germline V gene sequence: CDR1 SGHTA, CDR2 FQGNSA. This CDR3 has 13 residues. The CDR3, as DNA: TGTGCCAGCAGCCGAGACAGGGGGGAGACCCAGTACTTC. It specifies CASSRDRGETQYF.

In nucleotides, the CDR3 is TGCGCCAGCAGCTCGGGACTAGCGGGGGGTAATGAGCAGTTCTTC. Encoded protein: CASSSGLAGGNEQFF. The chain carries TRBV5-1 and TRBJ2-1; TRBD2 aligns across 15 bases. The CDR3 has 15 amino acids. The ends lost 3 bases at V and 7 bases at J; junction bases unmatched: 2. Germline CDR1 reads SGHRS; CDR2 reads YFSETQ.

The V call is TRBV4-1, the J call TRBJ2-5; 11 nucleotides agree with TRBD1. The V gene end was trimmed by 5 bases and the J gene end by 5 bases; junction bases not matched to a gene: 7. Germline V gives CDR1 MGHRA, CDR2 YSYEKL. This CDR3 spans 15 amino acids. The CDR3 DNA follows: TGCGCCAGCAGCACCCGGACAGGGGGCTTGGAGACCCAGTACTTC. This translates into CASSTRTGGLETQYF.

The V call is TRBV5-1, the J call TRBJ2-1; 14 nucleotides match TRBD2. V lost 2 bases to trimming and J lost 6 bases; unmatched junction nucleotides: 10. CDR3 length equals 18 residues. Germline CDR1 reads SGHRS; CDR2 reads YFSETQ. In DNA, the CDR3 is TGCGCCAGCAGCTTCACCCGACTAGCGGGGGGGACCGTCAATGAGCAGTTCTTC. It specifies CASSFTRLAGGTVNEQFF.

The CDR3 DNA reads as TGTGCCAGCAGAAGCGGAGATCGGCCCTACAATGAGCAGTTCTTC. Its translation: CASRSGDRPYNEQFF. This rearrangement joins TRBV6-5 to TRBJ2-1; tentatively, D is TRBD2 (5 bases). V was clipped by 6 bases and J by 2 bases, with 14 bases between them. The germline V gene has CDR1 MNHEY and CDR2 SVGAGI. CDR3 length: 15 residues.

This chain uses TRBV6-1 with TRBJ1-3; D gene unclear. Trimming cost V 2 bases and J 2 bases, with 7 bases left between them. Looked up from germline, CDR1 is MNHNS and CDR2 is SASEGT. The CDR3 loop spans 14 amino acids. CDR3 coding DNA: TGTGCCAGCAGTGAATCCGGTCCTGGAAACACCATATATTTT. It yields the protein CASSESGPGNTIYF.

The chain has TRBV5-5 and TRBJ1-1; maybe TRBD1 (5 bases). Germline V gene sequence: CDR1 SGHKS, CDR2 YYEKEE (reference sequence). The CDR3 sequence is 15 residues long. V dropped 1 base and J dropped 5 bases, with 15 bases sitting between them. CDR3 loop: CASSLKGQGWTEAFF. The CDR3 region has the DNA TGTGCCAGCAGCTTGAAAGGGCAGGGCTGGACTGAAGCTTTCTTT.

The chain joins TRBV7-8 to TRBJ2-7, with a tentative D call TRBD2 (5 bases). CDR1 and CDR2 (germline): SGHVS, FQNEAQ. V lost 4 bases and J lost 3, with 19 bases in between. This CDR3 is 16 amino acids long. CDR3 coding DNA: TGTGCCAGCAGCTCCCAAGGACTCTGGGATGGCTACGAGCAGTACTTC. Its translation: CASSSQGLWDGYEQYF. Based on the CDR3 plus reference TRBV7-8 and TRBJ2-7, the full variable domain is GAGVSQSPRYKVAKRGQDVALRCDPISGHVSLFWYQQALGQGPEFLTYFQNEAQLDKSGLPSDRFFAERPEGSVSTLKIQRTQQEDSAVYLCASSSQGLWDGYEQYFGPGTRLTVT.

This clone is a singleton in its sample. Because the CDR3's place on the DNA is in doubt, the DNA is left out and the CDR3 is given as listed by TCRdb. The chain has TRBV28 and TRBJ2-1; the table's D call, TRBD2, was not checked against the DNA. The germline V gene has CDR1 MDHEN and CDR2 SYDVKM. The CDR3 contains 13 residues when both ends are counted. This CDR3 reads CASSSSGLNEQFF.

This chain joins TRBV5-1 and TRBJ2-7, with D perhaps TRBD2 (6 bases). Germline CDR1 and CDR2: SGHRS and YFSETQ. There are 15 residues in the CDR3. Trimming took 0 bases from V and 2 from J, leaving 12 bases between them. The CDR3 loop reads CASSLAGGIAYEQYF. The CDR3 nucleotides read TGCGCCAGCAGCTTGGCCGGAGGGATAGCCTACGAGCAGTACTTC.

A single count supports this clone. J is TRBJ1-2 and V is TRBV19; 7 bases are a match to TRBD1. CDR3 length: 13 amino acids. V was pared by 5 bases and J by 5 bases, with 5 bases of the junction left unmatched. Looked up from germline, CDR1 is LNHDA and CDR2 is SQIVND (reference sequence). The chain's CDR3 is CASSQDRLYGYTF. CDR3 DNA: TGTGCCAGTAGTCAGGACAGGTTGTATGGCTACACCTTC.

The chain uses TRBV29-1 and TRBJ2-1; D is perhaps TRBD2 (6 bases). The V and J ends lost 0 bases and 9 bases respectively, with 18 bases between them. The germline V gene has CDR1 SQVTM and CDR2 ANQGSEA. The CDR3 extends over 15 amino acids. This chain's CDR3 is CSVEDPLRGRGEQFF. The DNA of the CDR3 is TGCAGCGTTGAAGATCCCTTGCGGGGTCGGGGTGAGCAGTTCTTC.

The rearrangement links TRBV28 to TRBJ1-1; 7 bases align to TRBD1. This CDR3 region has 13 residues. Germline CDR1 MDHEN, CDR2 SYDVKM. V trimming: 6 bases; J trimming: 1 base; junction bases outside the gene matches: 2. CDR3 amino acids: CASSTGANTEAFF. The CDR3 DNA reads TGTGCCAGCAGCACAGGGGCGAACACTGAAGCTTTCTTT. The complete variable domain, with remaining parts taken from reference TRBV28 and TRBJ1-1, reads DVKVTQSSRYLVKRTGEKVFLECVQDMDHENMFWYRQDPGLGLRLIYFSYDVKMKEKGDIPEGYSVSREKKERFSLILESASTNQTSMYLCASSTGANTEAFFGQGTRLTVV.

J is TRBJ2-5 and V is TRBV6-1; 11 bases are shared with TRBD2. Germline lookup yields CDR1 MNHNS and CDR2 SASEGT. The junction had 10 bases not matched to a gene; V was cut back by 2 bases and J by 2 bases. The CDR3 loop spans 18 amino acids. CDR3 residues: CASSEFKPGLAEQETQYF. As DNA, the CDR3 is TGTGCCAGCAGTGAATTCAAGCCGGGACTAGCGGAACAAGAGACCCAGTACTTC.